This TCR beta chain was sequenced in a study of human T cells and chemical hapten exposure. Study overall: The variation in per-sample TCR yields arose mainly from small differences in pooled library volumes.

Total RNA was isolated from whole blood that had not been fractionated. CDR1 is SGHTA and CDR2 is FQGNSA in the germline V gene. The ends were cut back, 4 bases at V and 6 bases at J, with 19 bases in the middle. This CDR3 has 16 amino acids. In the case of this clonotype: Its antigen is unidentified.

Individual cDNA molecules (in the library) carried attached unique molecular identifiers. In the authors' methods: Counts of TCRs in each sample centred on a median of approximately 96,000 and extended from about 20,000 to 690,000. TCRdb passed the reads through MiXCR, listing each CDR3 protein once. The V and J calls shown here were made by TCRdb, not taken from the authors' results. Of 100,000 to 150,000 distinct CDR3 sequences in the sample, around 9% were seen once. General observations from the study: Those TCRs sitting above 1 in 1000 frequency stayed the same with DPC sensitization.

This chain links TRBV7-2 with TRBJ1-5; the D gene is possibly TRBD1 (6 bases). This TCR was recovered from a human donor in good health. Some clones in this sample may be carry-over from other donors' samples. The specimen sequenced was whole blood. The CDR3 DNA is TGTGCCAGCAGCTGGACAGTGCCAGCGTTGAGTCAGCCCCAGCATTTT. This codes for CASSWTVPALSQPQHF. Complete variable domain (other parts from reference TRBV7-2 and TRBJ1-5): GAGVSQSPSNKVTEKGKDVELRCDPISGHTALYWYRQSLGQGLEFLIYFQGNSAPDKSGLPSDRFSAERTGGSVSTLTIQRTQQEDSAVYLCASSWTVPALSQPQHFGDGTRLSIL.